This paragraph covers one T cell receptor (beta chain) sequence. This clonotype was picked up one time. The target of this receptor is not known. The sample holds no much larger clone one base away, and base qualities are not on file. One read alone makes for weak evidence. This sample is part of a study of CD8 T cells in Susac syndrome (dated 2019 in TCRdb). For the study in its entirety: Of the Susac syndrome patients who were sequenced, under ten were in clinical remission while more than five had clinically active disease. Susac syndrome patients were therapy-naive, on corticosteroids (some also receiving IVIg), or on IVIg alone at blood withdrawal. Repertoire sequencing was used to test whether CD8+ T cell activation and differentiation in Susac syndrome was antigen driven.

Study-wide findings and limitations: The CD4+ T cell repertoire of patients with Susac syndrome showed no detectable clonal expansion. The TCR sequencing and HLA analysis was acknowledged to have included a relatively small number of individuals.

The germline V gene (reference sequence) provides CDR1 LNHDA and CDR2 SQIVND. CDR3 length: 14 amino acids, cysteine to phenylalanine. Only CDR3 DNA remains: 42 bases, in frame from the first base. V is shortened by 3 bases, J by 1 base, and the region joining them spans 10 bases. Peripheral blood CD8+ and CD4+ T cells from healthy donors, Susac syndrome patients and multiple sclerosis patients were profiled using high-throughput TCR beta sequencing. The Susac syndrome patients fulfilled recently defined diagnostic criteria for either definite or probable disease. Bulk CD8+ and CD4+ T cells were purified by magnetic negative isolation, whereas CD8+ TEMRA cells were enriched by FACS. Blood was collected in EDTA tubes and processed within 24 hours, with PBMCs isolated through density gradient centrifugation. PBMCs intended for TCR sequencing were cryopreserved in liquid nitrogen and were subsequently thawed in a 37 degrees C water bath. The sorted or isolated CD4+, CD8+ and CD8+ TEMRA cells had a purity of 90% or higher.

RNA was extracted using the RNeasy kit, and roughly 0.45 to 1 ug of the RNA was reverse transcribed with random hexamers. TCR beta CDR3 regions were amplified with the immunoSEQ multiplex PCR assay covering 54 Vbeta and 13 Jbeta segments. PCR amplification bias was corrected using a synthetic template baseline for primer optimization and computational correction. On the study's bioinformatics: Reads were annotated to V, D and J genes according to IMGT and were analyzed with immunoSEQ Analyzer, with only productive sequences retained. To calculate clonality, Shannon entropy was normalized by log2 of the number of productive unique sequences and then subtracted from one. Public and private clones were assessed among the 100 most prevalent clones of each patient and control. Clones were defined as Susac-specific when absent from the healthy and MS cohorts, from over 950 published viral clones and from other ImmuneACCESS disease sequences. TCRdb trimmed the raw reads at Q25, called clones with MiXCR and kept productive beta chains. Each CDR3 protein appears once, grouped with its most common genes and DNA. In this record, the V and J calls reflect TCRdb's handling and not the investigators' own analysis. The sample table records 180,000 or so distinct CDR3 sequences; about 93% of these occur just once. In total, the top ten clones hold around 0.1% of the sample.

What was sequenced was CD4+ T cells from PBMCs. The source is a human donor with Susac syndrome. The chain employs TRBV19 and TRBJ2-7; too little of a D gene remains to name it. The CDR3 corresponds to CASSMRTSSYEQYF. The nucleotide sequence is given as TGTGCCAGTAGTATGAGGACCTCTTCCTACGAGCAGTACTTC.